The sequence of this T cell receptor beta chain was determined in a study of blood T cell repertoires in COVID-19. The overall study: The United States, Italy and Spain were the sources of the acute and convalescent COVID-19 samples. T cells, B-cell-depleted T cells, or PBMCs provided the cDNA or gDNA that served as material.

In the study's own analysis: Amplifying reference gene primers gave estimates of nucleated cell counts. TCRdb keeps only in-frame clones here, not all; method: immunoSEQ multiplex PCR. Clonal size and the V and J genes are those of that table, whereas D and trimming came from the DNA. The sample holds approximately 74,000 clones; roughly 79% are singletons and the top ten take 45% to 60%. The trim removed 10 bases at V and 4 bases at J, leaving 8 bases unmatched. Germline CDR1 is KGHSH and CDR2 is LQKENI. This CDR3 comprises 13 residues. The sequence came from a human donor in a cohort sampled during active COVID-19. Sequenced: peripheral blood. The chain couples TRBV18 to TRBJ2-3; 7 bases fit TRBD1. CDR3 DNA: TGTGCCACCAAACAGGGGCGGGCAGATACGCAGTATTTT. Translation: CATKQGRADTQYF.